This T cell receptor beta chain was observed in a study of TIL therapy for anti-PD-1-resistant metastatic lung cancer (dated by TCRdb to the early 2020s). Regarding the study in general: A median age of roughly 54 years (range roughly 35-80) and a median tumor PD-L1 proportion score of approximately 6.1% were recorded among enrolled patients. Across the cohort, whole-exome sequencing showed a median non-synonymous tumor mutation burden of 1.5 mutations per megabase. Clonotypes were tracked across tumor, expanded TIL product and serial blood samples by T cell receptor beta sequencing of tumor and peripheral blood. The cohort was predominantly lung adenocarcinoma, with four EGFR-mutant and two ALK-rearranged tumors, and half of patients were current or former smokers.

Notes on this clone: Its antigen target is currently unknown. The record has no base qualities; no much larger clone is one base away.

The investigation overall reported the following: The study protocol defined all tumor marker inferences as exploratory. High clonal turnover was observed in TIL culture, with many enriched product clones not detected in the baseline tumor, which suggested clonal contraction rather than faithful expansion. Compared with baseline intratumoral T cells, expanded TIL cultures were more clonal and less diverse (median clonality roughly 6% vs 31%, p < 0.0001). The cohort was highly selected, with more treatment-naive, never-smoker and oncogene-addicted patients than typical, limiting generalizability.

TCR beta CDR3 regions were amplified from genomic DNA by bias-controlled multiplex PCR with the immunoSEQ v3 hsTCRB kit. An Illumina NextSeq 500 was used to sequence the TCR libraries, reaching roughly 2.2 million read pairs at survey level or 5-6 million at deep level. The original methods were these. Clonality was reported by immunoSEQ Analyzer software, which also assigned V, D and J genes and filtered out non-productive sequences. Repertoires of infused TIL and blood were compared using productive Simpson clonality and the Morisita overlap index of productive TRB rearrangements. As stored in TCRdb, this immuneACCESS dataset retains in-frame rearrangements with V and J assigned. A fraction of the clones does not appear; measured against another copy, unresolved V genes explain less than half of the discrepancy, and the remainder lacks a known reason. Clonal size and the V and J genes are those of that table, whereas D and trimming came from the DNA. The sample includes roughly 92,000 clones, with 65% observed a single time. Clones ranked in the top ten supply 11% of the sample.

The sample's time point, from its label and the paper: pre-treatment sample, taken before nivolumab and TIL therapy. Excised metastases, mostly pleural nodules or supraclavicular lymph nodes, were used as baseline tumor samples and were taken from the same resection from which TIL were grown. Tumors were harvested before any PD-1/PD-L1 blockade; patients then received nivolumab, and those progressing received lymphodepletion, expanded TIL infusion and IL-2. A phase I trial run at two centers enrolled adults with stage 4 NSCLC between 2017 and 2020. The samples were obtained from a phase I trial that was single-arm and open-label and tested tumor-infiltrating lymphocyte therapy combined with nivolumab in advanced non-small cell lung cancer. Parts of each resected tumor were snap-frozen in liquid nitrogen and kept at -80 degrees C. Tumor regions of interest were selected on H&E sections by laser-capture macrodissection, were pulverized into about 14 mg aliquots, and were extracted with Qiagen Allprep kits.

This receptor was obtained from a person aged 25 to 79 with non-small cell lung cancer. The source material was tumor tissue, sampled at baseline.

The nucleotide sequence is given as TGTGCCAGCAGCCGGGATGAGGTCCACACCTCCGAGCAGTACTTC. This encodes CASSRDEVHTSEQYF. The sequence is built from TRBV3-1 (or the pseudogene TRBV3-2) and TRBJ2-7; the D gene cannot be resolved reliably. CDR1 LGHDT and CDR2 YNNKEL are derived from the germline V gene (reference sequence). Deletion took 4 bases off V and 6 bases off J, with a span of 19 bases between the germline ends. Including cysteine and phenylalanine, the CDR3 has 15 amino acids. Of the read, only the CDR3 DNA is kept; its 45 bases are in frame from base 1.